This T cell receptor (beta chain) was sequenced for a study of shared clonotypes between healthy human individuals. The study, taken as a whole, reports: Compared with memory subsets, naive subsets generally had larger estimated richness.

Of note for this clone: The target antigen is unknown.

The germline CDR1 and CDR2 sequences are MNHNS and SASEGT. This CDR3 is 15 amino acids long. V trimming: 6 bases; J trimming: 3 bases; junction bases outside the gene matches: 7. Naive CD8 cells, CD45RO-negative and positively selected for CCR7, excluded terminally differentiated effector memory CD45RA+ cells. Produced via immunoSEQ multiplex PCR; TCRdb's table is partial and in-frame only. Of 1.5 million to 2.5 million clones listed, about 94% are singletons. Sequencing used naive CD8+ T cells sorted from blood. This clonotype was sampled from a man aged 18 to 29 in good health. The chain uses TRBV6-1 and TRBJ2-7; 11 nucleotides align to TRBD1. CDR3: CASRSSGTGGYEQYF. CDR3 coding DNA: TGTGCCAGCAGGTCCTCCGGGACAGGGGGCTACGAGCAGTACTTC.